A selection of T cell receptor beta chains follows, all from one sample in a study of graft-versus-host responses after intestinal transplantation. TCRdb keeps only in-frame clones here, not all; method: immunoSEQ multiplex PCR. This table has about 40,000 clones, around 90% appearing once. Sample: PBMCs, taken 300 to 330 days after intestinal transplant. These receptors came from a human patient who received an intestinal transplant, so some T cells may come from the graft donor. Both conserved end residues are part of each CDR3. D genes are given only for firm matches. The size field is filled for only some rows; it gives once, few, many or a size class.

CDR3aa: CASSSGLAGLYEQFF; CDR3nt: TGTGCCAGCAGTTCGGGACTAGCGGGATTGTATGAGCAGTTCTTC; d_gene: TRBD2; abundance: NA; v_gene: TRBV28; j_gene: TRBJ2-1
CDR3aa: CAIRPGLTNTGELFF; CDR3nt: TGTGCCATCAGACCCGGACTAACGAACACCGGGGAGCTGTTTTTT; d_gene: NA; abundance: NA; v_gene: TRBV10-3; j_gene: TRBJ2-2
CDR3aa: CASSGQGKGEQYF; CDR3nt: TGTGCCAGCAGCGGACAGGGGAAGGGCGAGCAGTACTTC; d_gene: TRBD1; abundance: NA; v_gene: TRBV2; j_gene: TRBJ2-7
CDR3aa: CASSLAGTANEKLFF; CDR3nt: TGCGCCAGCAGCTTGGCCGGGACAGCTAATGAAAAACTGTTTTTT; d_gene: TRBD1; abundance: NA; v_gene: TRBV5-1; j_gene: TRBJ1-4
CDR3aa: CASSSQGTDTQYF; CDR3nt: TGCGCCAGCAGCAGTCAGGGGACAGATACGCAGTATTTT; d_gene: NA; abundance: NA; v_gene: TRBV4-1; j_gene: TRBJ2-3
CDR3aa: CASSYRKGQGTEDSNQPQHF; CDR3nt: TGTGCCAGCAGCTACAGGAAGGGACAGGGGACTGAGGATAGCAATCAGCCCCAGCATTTT; d_gene: TRBD1; abundance: once; v_gene: TRBV7-7; j_gene: TRBJ1-5
CDR3aa: CASQRKWRGGINEQFF; CDR3nt: TGTGCCAGTCAAAGAAAGTGGCGGGGGGGTATTAATGAGCAGTTCTTC; d_gene: TRBD2; abundance: NA; v_gene: TRBV19; j_gene: TRBJ2-1
CDR3aa: CASRPTSGGAGADTQYF; CDR3nt: TGTGCCAGCAGGCCAACTAGCGGGGGGGCTGGTGCAGATACGCAGTATTTT; d_gene: TRBD2; abundance: NA; v_gene: TRBV2; j_gene: TRBJ2-3
CDR3aa: CASSPGQSFEQYF; CDR3nt: TGTGCCAGCAGCCCGGGACAGTCCTTCGAGCAGTACTTC; d_gene: TRBD1; abundance: NA; v_gene: TRBV7-2; j_gene: TRBJ2-7
CDR3aa: CAIRPGLAGYEQYF; CDR3nt: TGTGCCATCAGGCCGGGACTAGCGGGGTACGAGCAGTACTTC; d_gene: TRBD2; abundance: NA; v_gene: TRBV10-3; j_gene: TRBJ2-7
CDR3aa: CASTSGLGGDGYTF; CDR3nt: TGTGCCAGCACCTCCGGCTTGGGGGGAGATGGCTACACCTTC; d_gene: NA; abundance: NA; v_gene: TRBV6-5; j_gene: TRBJ1-2
CDR3aa: CASTQLRGTGDNEQFF; CDR3nt: TGTGCCAGCACTCAATTGAGGGGGACAGGGGACAATGAGCAGTTCTTC; d_gene: TRBD1; abundance: NA; v_gene: TRBV6-6; j_gene: TRBJ2-1
CDR3aa: CASRGQTNTEAFF; CDR3nt: TGTGCCAGCCGAGGCCAGACGAACACTGAAGCTTTCTTT; d_gene: NA; abundance: NA; v_gene: TRBV11-2; j_gene: TRBJ1-1
CDR3aa: CASSLGSGVYTDTQYF; CDR3nt: TGTGCCAGCAGCTTGGGTAGCGGAGTATACACAGATACGCAGTATTTT; d_gene: NA; abundance: NA; v_gene: TRBV5-4; j_gene: TRBJ2-3
CDR3aa: CASSLGGREKLFF; CDR3nt: TGTGCCAGCAGTTTGGGGGGGAGAGAAAAACTGTTTTTT; d_gene: NA; abundance: NA; v_gene: TRBV6-5; j_gene: TRBJ1-4
CDR3aa: CASSQDPRETQYF; CDR3nt: TGCGCCAGCAGCCAAGATCCAAGGGAGACCCAGTACTTC; d_gene: NA; abundance: NA; v_gene: TRBV4-1; j_gene: TRBJ2-5
CDR3aa: CASSEMNTEAFF; CDR3nt: TGTGCCAGCAGCGAGATGAACACTGAAGCTTTCTTT; d_gene: NA; abundance: NA; v_gene: TRBV28; j_gene: TRBJ1-1
CDR3aa: CASSSPLRGLEDTQYF; CDR3nt: TGTGCCAGCAGTTCCCCCCTTCGAGGCTTAGAAGATACGCAGTATTTT; d_gene: NA; abundance: NA; v_gene: TRBV28; j_gene: TRBJ2-3
CDR3aa: CASSSSSSYNEQFF; CDR3nt: TGTGCCAGCTCAAGCTCTAGCTCCTACAATGAGCAGTTCTTC; d_gene: NA; abundance: NA; v_gene: TRBV18; j_gene: TRBJ2-1
CDR3aa: CASSEGQRQGRYF; CDR3nt: TGTGCCAGCAGTGAAGGCCAGCGGCAAGGCAGGTACTTC; d_gene: NA; abundance: NA; v_gene: TRBV2; j_gene: TRBJ2-5
CDR3aa: CASSSPRGGVDGYTF; CDR3nt: TGTGCCAGCAGCTCCCCTCGCGGGGGGGTTGATGGCTACACCTTC; d_gene: NA; abundance: once; v_gene: TRBV5-4; j_gene: TRBJ1-2
CDR3aa: CASWGAGTVFHEQYF; CDR3nt: TGTGCCAGCTGGGGTGCCGGGACAGTCTTCCACGAGCAGTACTTC; d_gene: TRBD1; abundance: NA; v_gene: TRBV6-5; j_gene: TRBJ2-7
CDR3aa: CASSPPLGTADTQYF; CDR3nt: TGTGCCAGCAGTCCCCCCCTTGGGACTGCAGATACGCAGTATTTT; d_gene: NA; abundance: NA; v_gene: TRBV28; j_gene: TRBJ2-3
CDR3aa: CASSGTSGPYEQYF; CDR3nt: TGTGCCAGCAGCGGGACTAGCGGACCCTACGAGCAGTACTTC; d_gene: TRBD2; abundance: NA; v_gene: TRBV7-8; j_gene: TRBJ2-7
CDR3aa: CASSLGRSLNYGYTF; CDR3nt: TGCGCCAGCAGCTTGGGGAGGAGCTTGAACTATGGCTACACCTTC; d_gene: NA; abundance: NA; v_gene: TRBV5-1; j_gene: TRBJ1-2
CDR3aa: CASSGALDQYF; CDR3nt: TGTGCCAGCAGTGGGGCTTTGGACCAGTACTTC; d_gene: NA; abundance: NA; v_gene: TRBV25-1; j_gene: TRBJ2-5
CDR3aa: CASSYPTPRRTEAFF; CDR3nt: TGTGCCAGCAGTTACCCCACCCCAAGGCGTACTGAAGCTTTCTTT; d_gene: NA; abundance: NA; v_gene: TRBV6-6; j_gene: TRBJ1-1
CDR3aa: CSVGQVGPYEQYF; CDR3nt: TGCAGCGTTGGACAAGTAGGGCCCTACGAGCAGTACTTC; d_gene: NA; abundance: NA; v_gene: TRBV29-1; j_gene: TRBJ2-7
CDR3aa: CASSLWTSGRSNEQFF; CDR3nt: TGTGCCAGCAGTCTTTGGACTAGCGGGAGGTCCAATGAGCAGTTCTTC; d_gene: TRBD2; abundance: NA; v_gene: TRBV28; j_gene: TRBJ2-1
CDR3aa: CASRRRVDRGEAFF; CDR3nt: TGTGCCAGCAGGCGACGCGTGGACAGAGGTGAAGCTTTCTTT; d_gene: NA; abundance: NA; v_gene: TRBV27; j_gene: TRBJ1-1
CDR3aa: CASSYRDGYEQYF; CDR3nt: TGTGCCAGCAGTTACCGGGACGGCTACGAGCAGTACTTC; d_gene: NA; abundance: NA; v_gene: TRBV6-5; j_gene: TRBJ2-7
CDR3aa: CASSVGRMWGGSYEQYF; CDR3nt: TGTGCCAGCAGCGTAGGGCGGATGTGGGGTGGGTCCTACGAGCAGTACTTC; d_gene: NA; abundance: NA; v_gene: TRBV9; j_gene: TRBJ2-7
CDR3aa: CASSEGRGGELFF; CDR3nt: TGTGCCAGCAGCGAGGGGCGTGGCGGGGAGCTGTTTTTT; d_gene: NA; abundance: NA; v_gene: TRBV6-5; j_gene: TRBJ2-2
CDR3aa: CASGLTGAGNTIYF; CDR3nt: TGTGCTAGTGGTCTGACAGGGGCCGGAAACACCATATATTTT; d_gene: TRBD1; abundance: NA; v_gene: TRBV12-5; j_gene: TRBJ1-3
CDR3aa: CASSIREAGRTEAFF; CDR3nt: TGTGCCAGTAGTATAAGAGAAGCAGGGAGGACTGAAGCTTTCTTT; d_gene: NA; abundance: NA; v_gene: TRBV19; j_gene: TRBJ1-1
CDR3aa: CASSDQTGADTQYF; CDR3nt: TGTGCCAGCAGCGACCAAACAGGGGCAGATACGCAGTATTTT; d_gene: TRBD1; abundance: few; v_gene: TRBV5-6; j_gene: TRBJ2-3
CDR3aa: CASSRLAATDTQYF; CDR3nt: TGTGCCAGCAGCCGACTAGCGGCCACAGATACGCAGTATTTT; d_gene: TRBD2; abundance: once; v_gene: TRBV11-2; j_gene: TRBJ2-3
CDR3aa: CASEYSAKGYTF; CDR3nt: TGTGCCAGTGAATACAGTGCCAAAGGCTACACCTTC; d_gene: NA; abundance: NA; v_gene: TRBV6-5; j_gene: TRBJ1-2
CDR3aa: CASSVDDRVSPLHF; CDR3nt: TGTGCCAGCAGCGTAGACGACAGGGTTTCGCCCCTCCACTTT; d_gene: TRBD1; abundance: NA; v_gene: TRBV9; j_gene: TRBJ1-6
CDR3aa: CASSLYTSYNEQFF; CDR3nt: TGTGCCAGCAGCCTTTATACCTCCTACAATGAGCAGTTCTTC; d_gene: NA; abundance: once; v_gene: TRBV2; j_gene: TRBJ2-1
CDR3aa: CASSEQGAKYSPLHF; CDR3nt: TGTGCCAGCAGTGAACAGGGGGCTAAATATTCACCCCTCCACTTT; d_gene: TRBD1; abundance: NA; v_gene: TRBV2; j_gene: TRBJ1-6
CDR3aa: CASSSGQGAYEQYF; CDR3nt: TGTGCCAGCAGCTCGGGACAGGGGGCGTACGAGCAGTACTTC; d_gene: TRBD1; abundance: few; v_gene: TRBV9; j_gene: TRBJ2-7
CDR3aa: CASRIGQGAGELFF; CDR3nt: TGTGCCAGCAGGATCGGACAGGGGGCCGGGGAGCTGTTTTTT; d_gene: TRBD1; abundance: NA; v_gene: TRBV6-4; j_gene: TRBJ2-2
CDR3aa: CASSLGQAEAFF; CDR3nt: TGTGCCAGCAGCTTAGGACAGGCTGAAGCTTTCTTT; d_gene: NA; abundance: NA; v_gene: TRBV7-9; j_gene: TRBJ1-1
CDR3aa: CASSDPRVRNEQFF; CDR3nt: TGTGCCAGCAGCGACCCCCGGGTTAGGAATGAGCAGTTCTTC; d_gene: NA; abundance: NA; v_gene: TRBV2; j_gene: TRBJ2-1
CDR3aa: CASSNGRRQYGYTF; CDR3nt: TGTGCCAGCTCCAATGGTAGGCGACAGTATGGCTACACCTTC; d_gene: NA; abundance: NA; v_gene: TRBV6-6; j_gene: TRBJ1-2
CDR3aa: CASSSPLNYGYTF; CDR3nt: TGTGCCAGTAGTTCCCCCCTTAACTATGGCTACACCTTC; d_gene: NA; abundance: NA; v_gene: TRBV19; j_gene: TRBJ1-2
CDR3aa: CASSDDTEAFF; CDR3nt: TGTGCCAGCAGTGACGACACTGAAGCTTTCTTT; d_gene: NA; abundance: NA; v_gene: TRBV6-5; j_gene: TRBJ1-1
CDR3aa: CASSQVFGGNTEAFF; CDR3nt: TGCGCCAGCAGCCAAGTTTTCGGAGGGAACACTGAAGCTTTCTTT; d_gene: NA; abundance: NA; v_gene: TRBV4-1; j_gene: TRBJ1-1
CDR3aa: CASRGTADTQYF; CDR3nt: TGTGCCAGCAGGGGGACAGCGGATACGCAGTATTTT; d_gene: TRBD1; abundance: NA; v_gene: TRBV6-1; j_gene: TRBJ2-3